One T cell receptor (beta chain) is described in this entry. Its antigen is still unknown. These data come from a study of radiotherapy plus CTLA-4 blockade in lung cancer. At the level of the study: In roughly 17% of patients, objective responses were seen; roughly 30% had disease control. Findings and caveats of the study: Alongside interferon-beta, early blood T cell clone dynamics were reportedly the best predictor of response. Peripheral blood showed expansion of tumor-derived TCR clones after radiotherapy and ipilimumab.

The study treated chemo-refractory metastatic non-small-cell lung cancer patients with focal radiation plus ipilimumab CTLA-4 blockade. Libraries were prepared by immunoSEQ multiplex PCR; TCRdb keeps only in-frame clonotypes and omits some of them. The repertoire has 50,000 to 65,000 clones, 70% to 80% of them found once; the top ten carry roughly 4%. This TCR came from a human donor with non-small cell lung cancer who had a partial response to radiotherapy plus ipilimumab. This material consisted of peripheral blood, taken from a patient treated with radiotherapy plus ipilimumab.

CDR3 sequence (DNA): TGTGCCAGCCTAACAGGGACCCATGGCTACACCTTC. It encodes CASLTGTHGYTF. V is TRBV28 and J is TRBJ1-2; a possible D gene is TRBD1 (6 bases). The CDR3 has 12 residues. Trimming shortened V by 8 bases and J by 6 bases, and 13 bases separated the two germline ends. Looked up from germline, CDR1 is MDHEN and CDR2 is SYDVKM.